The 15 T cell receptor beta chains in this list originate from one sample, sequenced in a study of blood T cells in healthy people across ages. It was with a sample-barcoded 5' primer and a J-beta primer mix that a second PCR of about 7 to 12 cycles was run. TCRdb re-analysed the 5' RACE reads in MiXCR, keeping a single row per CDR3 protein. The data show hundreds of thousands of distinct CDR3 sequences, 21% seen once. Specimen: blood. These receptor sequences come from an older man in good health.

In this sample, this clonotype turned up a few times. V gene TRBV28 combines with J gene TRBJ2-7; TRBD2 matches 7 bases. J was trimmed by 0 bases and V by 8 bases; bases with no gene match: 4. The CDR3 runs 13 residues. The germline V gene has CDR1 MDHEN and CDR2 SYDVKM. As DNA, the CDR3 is TGTGCCAGCGGGACTACCCACTCCTACGAGCAGTACTTC. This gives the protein CASGTTHSYEQYF.

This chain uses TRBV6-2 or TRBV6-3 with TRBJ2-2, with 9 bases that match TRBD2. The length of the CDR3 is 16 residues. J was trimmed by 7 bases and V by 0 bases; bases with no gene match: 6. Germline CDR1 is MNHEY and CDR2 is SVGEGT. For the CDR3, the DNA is TGTGCCAGCAGTTACTCGAGTCCTAGCGGGATCGGGGAGCTGTTTTTT. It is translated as CASSYSSPSGIGELFF.

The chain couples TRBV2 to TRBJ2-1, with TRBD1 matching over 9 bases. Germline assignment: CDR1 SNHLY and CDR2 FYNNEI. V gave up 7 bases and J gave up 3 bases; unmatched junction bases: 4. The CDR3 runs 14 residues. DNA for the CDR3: TGTGCCAGCACCGGGGACAGGGTCTACAATGAGCAGTTCTTC. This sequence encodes CASTGDRVYNEQFF. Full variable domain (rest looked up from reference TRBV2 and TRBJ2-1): EPEVTQTPSHQVTQMGQEVILRCVPISNHLYFYWYRQILGQKVEFLVSFYNNEISEKSEIFDDQFSVERPDGSNFTLKIRSTKLEDSAMYFCASTGDRVYNEQFFGPGTRLTVL.

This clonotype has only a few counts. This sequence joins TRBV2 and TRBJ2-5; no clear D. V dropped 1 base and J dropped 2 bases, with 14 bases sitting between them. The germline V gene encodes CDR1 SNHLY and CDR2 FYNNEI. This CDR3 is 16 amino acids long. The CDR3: CASSEGHPIPQETQYF. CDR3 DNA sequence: TGTGCCAGCAGTGAAGGGCACCCTATCCCTCAAGAGACCCAGTACTTC. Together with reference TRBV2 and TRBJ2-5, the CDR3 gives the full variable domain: EPEVTQTPSHQVTQMGQEVILRCVPISNHLYFYWYRQILGQKVEFLVSFYNNEISEKSEIFDDQFSVERPDGSNFTLKIRSTKLEDSAMYFCASSEGHPIPQETQYFGPGTRLLVL.

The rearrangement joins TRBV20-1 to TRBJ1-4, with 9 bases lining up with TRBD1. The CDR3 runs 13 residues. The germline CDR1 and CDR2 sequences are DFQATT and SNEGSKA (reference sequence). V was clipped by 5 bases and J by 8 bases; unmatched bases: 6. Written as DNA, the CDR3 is TGCAGTGCTTGGGACAGGGCGGGAGAAAAACTGTTTTTT. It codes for CSAWDRAGEKLFF.

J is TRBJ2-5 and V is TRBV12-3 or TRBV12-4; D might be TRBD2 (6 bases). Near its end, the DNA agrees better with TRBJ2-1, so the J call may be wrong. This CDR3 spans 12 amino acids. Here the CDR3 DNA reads TGTGCCAGCAGTTTAAGGGAGGTGGAGCAGTTCTTC. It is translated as CASSLREVEQFF.

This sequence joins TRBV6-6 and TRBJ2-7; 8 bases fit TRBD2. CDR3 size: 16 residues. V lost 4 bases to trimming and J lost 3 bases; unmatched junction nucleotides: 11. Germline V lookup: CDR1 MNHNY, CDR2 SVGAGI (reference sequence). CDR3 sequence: CASSSPRGGAIYEQYF. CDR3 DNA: TGTGCCAGCAGTTCTCCCCGGGGGGGGGCGATCTACGAGCAGTACTTC.

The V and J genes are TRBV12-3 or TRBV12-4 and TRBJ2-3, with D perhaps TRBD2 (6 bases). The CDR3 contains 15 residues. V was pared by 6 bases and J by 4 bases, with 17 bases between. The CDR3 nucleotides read TGTGCCAGCAGCCGAGCTACCGGAGGGGCAGATACGCAGTATTTT. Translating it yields CASSRATGGADTQYF.

CDR3 sequence reads: CASSQGLAGITDTQYF. As DNA, the CDR3 is TGTGCCAGCAGCCAAGGACTAGCGGGGATCACAGATACGCAGTATTTT. The V call is TRBV11-2, the J call TRBJ2-3, with 12 bases matching TRBD2. CDR3 length equals 16 residues. Germline V gene data show CDR1 as SGHAT and CDR2 as FQNNGV. Trimming took 5 bases from V and 2 from J; bases not matched to a gene: 5.

For the CDR3, the DNA is TGTGCCAGCAACGGGGGGGGACTGGAGTGGAATGAGCAGTTCTTC. This codes for CASNGGGLEWNEQFF. This chain connects TRBV7-9 to TRBJ2-1; 8 positions agree with TRBD2. This CDR3 has 15 amino acids. CDR1 and CDR2 (germline): SEHNR, FQNEAQ (reference sequence). With 7 bases clipped from V and 7 bases from J, the junction kept 12 bases outside the gene matches.

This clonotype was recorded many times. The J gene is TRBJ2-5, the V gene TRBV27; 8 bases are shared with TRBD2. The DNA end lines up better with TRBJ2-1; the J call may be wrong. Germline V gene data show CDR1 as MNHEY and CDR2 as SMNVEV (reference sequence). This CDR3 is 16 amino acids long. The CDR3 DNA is TGTGCCAGCAGTGTTACCCCGCGGGGGGCCTACAATGAGCAGTTCTTC. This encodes CASSVTPRGAYNEQFF.

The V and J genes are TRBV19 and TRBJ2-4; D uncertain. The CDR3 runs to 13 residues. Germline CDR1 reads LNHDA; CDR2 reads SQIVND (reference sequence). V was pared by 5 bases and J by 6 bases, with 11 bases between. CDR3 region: CASSRSGLNIQYF. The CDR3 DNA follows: TGTGCCAGTAGTCGATCAGGCTTAAACATTCAGTACTTC.

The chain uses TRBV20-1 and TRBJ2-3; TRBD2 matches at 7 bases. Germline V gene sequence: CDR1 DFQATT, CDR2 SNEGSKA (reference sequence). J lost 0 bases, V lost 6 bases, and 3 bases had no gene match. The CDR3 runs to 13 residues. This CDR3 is CSAKGGSTDTQYF. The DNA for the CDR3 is TGCAGTGCAAAGGGAGGGAGCACAGATACGCAGTATTTT.

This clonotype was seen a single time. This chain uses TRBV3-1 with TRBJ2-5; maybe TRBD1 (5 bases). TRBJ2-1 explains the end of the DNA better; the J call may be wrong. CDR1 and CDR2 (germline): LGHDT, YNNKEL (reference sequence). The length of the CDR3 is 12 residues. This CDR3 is CASSQSRDEQFF. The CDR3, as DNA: TGTGCCAGCAGCCAGTCCAGGGATGAGCAGTTCTTC.

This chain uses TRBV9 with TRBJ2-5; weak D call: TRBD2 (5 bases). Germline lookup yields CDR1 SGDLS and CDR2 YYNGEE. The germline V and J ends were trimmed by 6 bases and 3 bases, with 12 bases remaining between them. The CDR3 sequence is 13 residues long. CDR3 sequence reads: CASKLLREETQYF. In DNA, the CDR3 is TGTGCCAGCAAACTCCTGCGGGAAGAGACCCAGTACTTC.